A selection of T cell receptor beta chains follows, all from one sample in a study of shared clonotypes between healthy human individuals. This table comes from immunoSEQ multiplex PCR, and its TCRdb copy is limited to in-frame clones, with some not included. The sample records some 2,500,000 clones, approximately 94% being singletons. What was sequenced was naive CD4+ T cells from PBMCs. Source of these receptors: a man in his late teens or twenties in good health. Some clones in this sample may be carry-over from other donors' samples. Both conserved end residues are part of each CDR3. Fields, in order: V gene, CDR3 protein.

>TRBV15
CATRPGQLNTGELFF
>TRBV18
CASSPLYLNRAGTEAFF
>TRBV5-1
CASSLAAGASDTQYF
>TRBV10-3
CAISDTGGGSDTQYF
>TRBV27
CASSQIGQPGEAFF
>TRBV6-5
CASTPGSSYEQYF
>TRBV28
CASSLLTSGQAHGYTF
>TRBV5-1
CASSLVGQDFNYGYTF
>TRBV28
CASAQRNTGELFF
>TRBV7-2
CASSFVVADTQYF
>TRBV29-1
CSVSSGSDPTDTQYF
>TRBV6-5
CASSLLRANYGYTF
>TRBV29-1
CSVKRGFSYEQYF
>TRBV9
CASSARTDRTDTQYF
>TRBV5-1
CASQATGQTNTEAFF
>TRBV20-1
CSAGITDTQYF
>TRBV7-2
CASSLVGTRTVNQPQHF
>TRBV5-4
CASSQGGLNTEAFF
>TRBV7-9
CASSPLGPNEQFF
>TRBV19
CASRQTSGYEQYF
>TRBV29-1
CSVGQGAGEQYF
>TRBV11-2
CASSLDLSSGKTGNEQFF
>TRBV5-5
CASSPREETGSYEQYF
>TRBV5-4
CASSLSRRGSINSEQFF
>TRBV7-9
CASSLGGEYSNQPQHF
>TRBV7-2
CASSLVGGGSDEQYF
>TRBV2
CASSELRIMNTEAFF
>TRBV11-2
CASSLAPGTSGSPYEQHF
>TRBV5-4
CASRRTSEPGELFF
>TRBV28
CASRSRNLHSSNVLTF
>TRBV29-1
CSVNGGAPDTQYF
>TRBV20-1
CSAGGRNIQYF
>TRBV6-6
CASSPDRGGQPQHF
>TRBV5-1
CASSLERVFWYF
>TRBV11-2
CASSLDSYGYTF
>TRBV7-9
CASSLAGSDYSGNTIYF
>TRBV10-3
CAIQRGAENTIYF
>TRBV6-4
CASSQVVGYGYTF
>TRBV28
CASRVGLTAGANVLTF
>TRBV6-6
CASTDAGNTDTQYF
>TRBV7-9
CASSSQGTEAFF
>TRBV11-3
CASSLVRGAGEQFF